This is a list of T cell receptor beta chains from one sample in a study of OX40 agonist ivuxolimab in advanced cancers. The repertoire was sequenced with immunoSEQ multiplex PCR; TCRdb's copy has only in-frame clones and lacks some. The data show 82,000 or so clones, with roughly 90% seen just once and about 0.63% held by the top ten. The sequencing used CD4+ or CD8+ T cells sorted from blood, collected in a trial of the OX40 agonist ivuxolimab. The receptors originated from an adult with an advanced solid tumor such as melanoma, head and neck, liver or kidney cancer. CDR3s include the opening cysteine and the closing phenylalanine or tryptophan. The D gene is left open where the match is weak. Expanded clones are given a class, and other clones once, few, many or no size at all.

TGTGCCAGCAGCTTAACAGTGCCCTCTTATTCACCCCTCCACTTT,CASSLTVPSYSPLHF,TRBJ1-6,few,NA,TRBV11-2
TGCGCCAGCAGCTTGGGACTAGCCTCCGCAAATACGCAGTATTTT,CASSLGLASANTQYF,TRBJ2-3,once,TRBD2,TRBV5-1
TGTGCCAGCAGTGGACAGGGGACTTACTATGGCTACACCTTC,CASSGQGTYYGYTF,TRBJ1-2,NA,TRBD1,TRBV6-1
TGCAGTGTCGATGGGTTGGAGACCCAGTACTTC,CSVDGLETQYF,TRBJ2-5,once,NA,TRBV20-1
TGTGCCAGCAGCTTAGACGCGACAGGGGGGGAAAAACTGTTTTTT,CASSLDATGGEKLFF,TRBJ1-4,NA,TRBD1,TRBV7-2
TGTGCCAGCAGCTTATCCCTGGCGACTGAAGCTTTCTTT,CASSLSLATEAFF,TRBJ1-1,once,NA,TRBV7-2
TGTGCCAGCAGTCTGACCCCGTCCGGTAACTATGGCTACACCTTC,CASSLTPSGNYGYTF,TRBJ1-2,medium-sized,NA,TRBV27
TGTGCCAGCTCACCAAACCCCGCTGGGGGAGATGGCTACACCTTC,CASSPNPAGGDGYTF,TRBJ1-2,NA,NA,TRBV18
TGTGCCAGTAAAGACAGTTTAAATCAGCCCCAGCATTTT,CASKDSLNQPQHF,TRBJ1-5,NA,NA,TRBV6-1
TGTGCCAGCAGTTACGCGAGCGATCATACTGAAGCTTTCTTT,CASSYASDHTEAFF,TRBJ1-1,once,NA,TRBV6-5
TGTGCCAGTAGTATAATGGGACTTAACACAGATACGCAGTATTTT,CASSIMGLNTDTQYF,TRBJ2-3,once,NA,TRBV19
TGTGCCTGGAGACACTCGGCGAGCACCGGGGAGCTGTTTTTT,CAWRHSASTGELFF,TRBJ2-2,NA,NA,TRBV30
TGTGCCTGGGGGGGGCAAGGAAACACCATATATTTT,CAWGGQGNTIYF,TRBJ1-3,NA,NA,TRBV30
TGCGCCAGCAGCCAAGATGAAGGAGCGGCCGGGAGAGAGACCCAGTACTTC,CASSQDEGAAGRETQYF,TRBJ2-5,NA,NA,TRBV4-1
TGTGCCAGTGAGACAGGGTACGGTCAGCCCCAGCATTTT,CASETGYGQPQHF,TRBJ1-5,few,TRBD1,TRBV19
TGTGCCAGCAGCAACCAGGTTGGCGAGCAGTACTTC,CASSNQVGEQYF,TRBJ2-7,NA,NA,TRBV7-9
TGTGCCAGCTCACCACGACAGGGTAGAGAGACCCAGTACTTC,CASSPRQGRETQYF,TRBJ2-5,once,TRBD1,TRBV18
TGTGCCAGCAGCCCCGGGACGGTGGAGGTTAGCTACACCTTC,CASSPGTVEVSYTF,TRBJ1-2,NA,NA,TRBV7-9
TGTGCCAGCAGTGAACTTGGACAGGGCTTAGCGGGCTACACCTTC,CASSELGQGLAGYTF,TRBJ1-2,NA,TRBD1,TRBV2
TGTGCCAGCAGCGTACGGGGTTTGGGGGAGGAGACCCAGTACTTC,CASSVRGLGEETQYF,TRBJ2-5,NA,NA,TRBV9
TGTGCCAGCAGTACCGGCGGGGCAGGGAGGTCCTACGAGCAGTACTTC,CASSTGGAGRSYEQYF,TRBJ2-7,NA,NA,TRBV27
TGTGCCAGCAGTGAATCGATCGCAGGCGTCGGCTACGAGCAGTACTTC,CASSESIAGVGYEQYF,TRBJ2-7,NA,NA,TRBV2
TGTGCCAGCAGCTGGCCGGGGAACGCTGAAGCTTTCTTT,CASSWPGNAEAFF,TRBJ1-1,NA,NA,TRBV5-5
TGTGCCAGTATCCAAAATGCGGTCATTACTAACTATGGCTACACCTTC,CASIQNAVITNYGYTF,TRBJ1-2,NA,NA,TRBV19
TGCGCCAGCAGCCAAGATGCGCCTAGCGGGGGCACAGATACGCAGTATTTT,CASSQDAPSGGTDTQYF,TRBJ2-3,NA,TRBD2,TRBV4-1
TGTGCCAGCAGCGTAGGTTCTAGCGGGGGGTCTAATGAGCAGTTCTTC,CASSVGSSGGSNEQFF,TRBJ2-1,NA,TRBD2,TRBV9
TGTGCCAGCAGTGTTTCCGCCGATTGGACAGCTGTCACAGATACGCAGTATTTT,CASSVSADWTAVTDTQYF,TRBJ2-3,NA,NA,TRBV2
TGTGCCAGCACACGGATAAGCACAGATACGCAGTATTTT,CASTRISTDTQYF,TRBJ2-3,NA,NA,TRBV6-6
TGTGCCAGCAGAACGGGGCTAGGGTATGGCTACACCTTC,CASRTGLGYGYTF,TRBJ1-2,NA,NA,TRBV28
TGTGCCAGCAGCCTGGGGGGTACTCATTCACCCCTCCACTTT,CASSLGGTHSPLHF,TRBJ1-6,NA,NA,TRBV5-4
TGTGCCAGCAGTTTCCCCTCGACAGGCACAGATACGCAGTATTTT,CASSFPSTGTDTQYF,TRBJ2-3,NA,NA,TRBV27
TGTGCCAGCAGCCCTACTAGCGGGAGAGGGACCGGGGAGCTGTTTTTT,CASSPTSGRGTGELFF,TRBJ2-2,once,TRBD2,TRBV5-4
TGTGCCAGCAGTTATTACCCCCGGGGGGGCACAGATACGCAGTATTTT,CASSYYPRGGTDTQYF,TRBJ2-3,NA,TRBD2,TRBV6-6
TGTGCCAGCAGCTTAGTGCCGGACTCTTATGGCTACACCTTC,CASSLVPDSYGYTF,TRBJ1-2,NA,NA,TRBV7-8
TGTGCCAGCAGAGCACAGTCCCGGGGAGAGCAGTACTTC,CASRAQSRGEQYF,TRBJ2-7,once,NA,TRBV2
TGTGCCAGCAGCACCGGGACTAGCACAGATACGCAGTATTTT,CASSTGTSTDTQYF,TRBJ2-3,NA,NA,TRBV11-1
TGTGCCAGTAGCCCTAGGCCGGCCCGAACAGAGAAACTGTTTTTT,CASSPRPARTEKLFF,TRBJ1-4,NA,NA,TRBV19
TGTGCCAGCAGACGACAGGGTGGAAGCAATCAGCCCCAGCATTTT,CASRRQGGSNQPQHF,TRBJ1-5,NA,TRBD1,TRBV6-1
TGTGCCAGCAGTAGGACAGAATCAGATACGCAGTATTTT,CASSRTESDTQYF,TRBJ2-3,NA,NA,TRBV2
TGTGCCAGTAGGGAGACAGGCCTGAACACTGAAGCTTTCTTT,CASRETGLNTEAFF,TRBJ1-1,NA,NA,TRBV19
TGTGCCACCCGACTACCGGGACAGGCTAATGAAAAACTGTTTTTT,CATRLPGQANEKLFF,TRBJ1-4,NA,TRBD1,TRBV28
TGTGCCTGGAGTGTGGGGGTGTTTACTGAAGCTTTCTTT,CAWSVGVFTEAFF,TRBJ1-1,NA,NA,TRBV30
TGTGCCAGCAGTTTATCGAGGGAGGGCGTTTTCTCCTATAATTCACCCCTCCACTTT,CASSLSREGVFSYNSPLHF,TRBJ1-6,NA,NA,TRBV27
TGCGCCAGCAGCTTTGGACTAGCGGGAGAAGGCGAGCAGTACTTC,CASSFGLAGEGEQYF,TRBJ2-7,NA,TRBD2,TRBV5-1
TGTGCCAGCAGTGGGCTCTCCTACGAGCAGTACTTC,CASSGLSYEQYF,TRBJ2-7,NA,NA,TRBV2
TGTGCCAGCAGCGTAGATGCGTCGAGCTCTGGAAACACCATATATTTT,CASSVDASSSGNTIYF,TRBJ1-3,NA,NA,TRBV9
TGTGCCAGCAGCCCGGGACCCGGATCGTATACGCAGTATTTT,CASSPGPGSYTQYF,TRBJ2-3,NA,NA,TRBV2
TGTGCCAGCAGCGTAGCTCTTGGGACAGGCAGCACAGATACGCAGTATTTT,CASSVALGTGSTDTQYF,TRBJ2-3,NA,TRBD1,TRBV9
TGTGCCAGCAGCTCCCAAATGAACACTGAAGCTTTCTTT,CASSSQMNTEAFF,TRBJ1-1,NA,NA,TRBV7-3
TGTGCCAGCAGTGTGAGGACCATTGTCCTATACGAGCAGTACTTC,CASSVRTIVLYEQYF,TRBJ2-7,NA,NA,TRBV6-1
TGTGCCATCAGTGAGCCGGGCGGTGGCTACACCTTC,CAISEPGGGYTF,TRBJ1-2,NA,NA,TRBV10-3
TGTGCCAGCAGCTTAAGGCTAGCGGAGTACAATGAGCAGTTCTTC,CASSLRLAEYNEQFF,TRBJ2-1,few,TRBD2,TRBV7-3
TGTGCCAGCTGGACCGGGACAAGTTACGAGCAGTACTTC,CASWTGTSYEQYF,TRBJ2-7,NA,NA,TRBV27